One T cell receptor (beta chain) is described in this entry. Clinical history reported by participants formed the basis on which cohorts were assigned. Symptom resolution, clearance, or two negative PCRs marked the recovered donors of Cohort 3. This entry is derived from a study of blood T cell repertoires in COVID-19. Background on the study: Acute-phase and convalescent COVID-19 samples originated in the United States, Italy and Spain.

Clones were sequenced by immunoSEQ multiplex PCR, and TCRdb holds only the in-frame ones, with some missing. The data hold about 140,000 clones, with 85% to 90% observed a single time. The clonotype was recovered from a man aged 55 to 70 who had recovered from COVID-19. Sequencing was done on a sample of PBMCs or T cells enriched from blood (not recorded which).

The CDR3 DNA sequence: TGTGCCAGCAGCGTAGCTGAGAGGGCGTCCTATAATTCACCCCTCCACTTT. Translation: CASSVAERASYNSPLHF. The V gene is TRBV9, the J gene TRBJ1-6; D not certain. The germline gives CDR1 SGDLS, CDR2 YYNGEE. The CDR3 spans 17 residues. The V end lost 0 bases, the J end lost 1 base, and 11 bases lay between the germline ends.